These T cell receptor beta chains were read from a single sample in a study of blood T cell repertoires in COVID-19. Assay used: immunoSEQ multiplex PCR; TCRdb lists only in-frame clones, some missing. The sample lists about 60,000 clones, 75% to 85% occurring once. The sequencing input was peripheral blood. The receptor set was obtained from a man in his fifties with COVID-19, enrolled during active disease. The conserved cysteine and the conserved F or W are not part of the CDR3 here.

V	CDR3
TRBV19	ASTSDSRFYGYT
TRBV7-8	ASSSQGFNQPQH
TRBV28	ASRRAGLVSYTQY
TRBV2	ASRGTGQNTEAF
TRBV11-2	ASSSSQGSTEAF
TRBV6-4	ASSDESSGADTQY
TRBV19	ASSRQARTGELF
TRBV5-5	ASSFTGSGQPQH
TRBV9	ASSVGGMNTEAF
TRBV29-1	SVGGSYEQY
TRBV15	ATSREGQGTYEQY
TRBV7-9	ASSLVVALGTDTQY
TRBV14	ASSRGQFFTDTQY
TRBV18	ASSRTGTSGRKNTGELF
TRBV10-3	AISRDSTDTQY
TRBV18	ASSPGLNEKLF
TRBV4-3	ASSQDWTSGSYEQF
TRBV30	AYRDRGRGVTEAF
TRBV7-2	ASSSPGGNQPQH
TRBV5-1	ASRLGQATDTQY
TRBV7-9	ASSSWDRLSNYGYT
TRBV11-2	ASSLLELGGYT
TRBV6-5	ASSYSFRGPNYGYT
TRBV7-2	ASSLDGGSVYNEQF
TRBV9	ASSVSSSGRDYEQY
TRBV7-2	ASTKNRGLYEQY